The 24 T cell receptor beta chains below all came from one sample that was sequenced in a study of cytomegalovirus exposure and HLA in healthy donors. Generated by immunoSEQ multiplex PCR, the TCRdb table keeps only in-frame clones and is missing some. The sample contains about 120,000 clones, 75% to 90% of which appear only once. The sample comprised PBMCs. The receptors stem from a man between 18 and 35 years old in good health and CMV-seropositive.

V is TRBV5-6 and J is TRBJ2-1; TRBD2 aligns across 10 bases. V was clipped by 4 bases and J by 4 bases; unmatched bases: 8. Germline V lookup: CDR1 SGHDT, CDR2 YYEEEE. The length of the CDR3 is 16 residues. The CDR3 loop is CASSPDGLAAYNEQFF. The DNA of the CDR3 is TGTGCCAGCAGCCCAGACGGACTAGCGGCTTACAATGAGCAGTTCTTC.

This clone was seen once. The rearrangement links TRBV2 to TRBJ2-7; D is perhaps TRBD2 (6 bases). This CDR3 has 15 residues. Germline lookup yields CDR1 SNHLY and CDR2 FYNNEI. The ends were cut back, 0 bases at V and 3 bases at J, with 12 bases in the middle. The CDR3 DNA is TGTGCCAGCAGTGAAGCGGTGGGACTGGACTACGAGCAGTACTTC. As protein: CASSEAVGLDYEQYF. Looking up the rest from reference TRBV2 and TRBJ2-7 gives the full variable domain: EPEVTQTPSHQVTQMGQEVILRCVPISNHLYFYWYRQILGQKVEFLVSFYNNEISEKSEIFDDQFSVERPDGSNFTLKIRSTKLEDSAMYFCASSEAVGLDYEQYFGPGTRLTVT.

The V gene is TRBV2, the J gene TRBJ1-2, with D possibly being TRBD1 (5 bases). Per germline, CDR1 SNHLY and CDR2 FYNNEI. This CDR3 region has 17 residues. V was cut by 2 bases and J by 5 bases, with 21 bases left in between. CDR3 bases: TGTGCCAGCAGTGAAAGCGGAGGGGCCCAGCAGGGTTATGGCTACACCTTC. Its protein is CASSESGGAQQGYGYTF.

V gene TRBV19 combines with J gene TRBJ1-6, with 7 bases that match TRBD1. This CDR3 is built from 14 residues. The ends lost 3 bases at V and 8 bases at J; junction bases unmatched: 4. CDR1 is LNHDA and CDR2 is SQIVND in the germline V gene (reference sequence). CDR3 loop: CASSIETGYSPLHF. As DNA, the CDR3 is TGTGCCAGTAGTATCGAGACAGGGTATTCACCCCTCCACTTT.

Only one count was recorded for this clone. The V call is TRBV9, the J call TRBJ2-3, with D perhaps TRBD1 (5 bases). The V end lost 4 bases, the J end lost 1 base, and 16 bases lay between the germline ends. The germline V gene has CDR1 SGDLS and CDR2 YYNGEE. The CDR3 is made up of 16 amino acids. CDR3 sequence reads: CASSIRRERGTDTQYF. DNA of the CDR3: TGTGCCAGCAGCATCCGCAGGGAAAGAGGCACAGATACGCAGTATTTT.

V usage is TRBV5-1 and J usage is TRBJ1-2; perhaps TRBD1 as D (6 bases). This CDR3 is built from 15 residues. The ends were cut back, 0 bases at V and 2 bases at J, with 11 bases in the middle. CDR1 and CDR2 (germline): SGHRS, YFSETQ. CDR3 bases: TGCGCCAGCAGCTTGGACACAGGGTCGAACTATGGCTACACCTTC. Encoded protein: CASSLDTGSNYGYTF.

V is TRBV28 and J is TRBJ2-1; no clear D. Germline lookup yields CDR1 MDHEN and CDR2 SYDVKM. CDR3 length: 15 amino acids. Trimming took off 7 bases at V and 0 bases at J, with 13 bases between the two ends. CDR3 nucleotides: TGTGCCAGCACCCCTTGGGCGAGCTCCTACAATGAGCAGTTCTTC. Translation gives CASTPWASSYNEQFF.

For the CDR3, the DNA is TGCGCCAGCAGCTTGGGGCAGGGGGTGACTAACTATGGCTACACCTTC. It codes for CASSLGQGVTNYGYTF. The chain combines TRBV5-1 with TRBJ1-2; 7 bases line up with TRBD1. The CDR3 runs to 16 residues. J gave up 0 bases and V 0 bases, and 5 bases lay outside the gene matches. The germline CDR1 and CDR2 sequences are SGHRS and YFSETQ.

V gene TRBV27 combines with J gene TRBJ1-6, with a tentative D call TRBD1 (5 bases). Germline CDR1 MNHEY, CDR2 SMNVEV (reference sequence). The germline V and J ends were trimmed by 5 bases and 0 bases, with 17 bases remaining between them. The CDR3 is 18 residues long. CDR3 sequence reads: CASSNLGHPSSYNSPLHF. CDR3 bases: TGTGCCAGCAGTAACCTCGGACATCCGAGCTCCTATAATTCACCCCTCCACTTT.

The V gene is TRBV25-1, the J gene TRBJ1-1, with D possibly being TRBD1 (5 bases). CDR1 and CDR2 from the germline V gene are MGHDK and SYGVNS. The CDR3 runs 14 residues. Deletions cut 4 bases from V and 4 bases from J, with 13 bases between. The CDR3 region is CASSGSQGGTEAFF. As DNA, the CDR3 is TGTGCCAGCAGTGGTTCTCAGGGAGGCACTGAAGCTTTCTTT.

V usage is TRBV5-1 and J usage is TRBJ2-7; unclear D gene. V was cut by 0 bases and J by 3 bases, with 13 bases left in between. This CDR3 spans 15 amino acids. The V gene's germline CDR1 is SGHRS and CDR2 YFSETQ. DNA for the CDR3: TGCGCCAGCAGCTTGGTACGGAGAGAAGACTACGAGCAGTACTTC. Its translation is CASSLVRREDYEQYF.

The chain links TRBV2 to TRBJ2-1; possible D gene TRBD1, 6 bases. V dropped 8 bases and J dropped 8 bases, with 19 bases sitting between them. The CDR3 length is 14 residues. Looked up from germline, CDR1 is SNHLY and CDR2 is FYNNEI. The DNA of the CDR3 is TGTGCCAGCTCGGACAGATTTCCGAGGCATGAGCAGTTCTTC. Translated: CASSDRFPRHEQFF.

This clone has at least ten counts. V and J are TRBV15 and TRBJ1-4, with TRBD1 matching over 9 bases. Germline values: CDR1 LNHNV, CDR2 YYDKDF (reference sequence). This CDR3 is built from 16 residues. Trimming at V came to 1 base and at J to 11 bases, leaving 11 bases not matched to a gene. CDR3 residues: CATSRAAGTGNDKLFF. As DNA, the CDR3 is TGTGCCACCAGCAGAGCTGCCGGGACAGGGAACGACAAACTGTTTTTT.

The CDR3 protein is CASSVDRASSYNSPLHF. CDR3 bases: TGTGCCAGCAGTGTCGACAGGGCGAGCTCCTATAATTCACCCCTCCACTTT. The chain employs TRBV6-1 and TRBJ1-6; TRBD1 agrees at 7 bases. CDR3 length equals 17 residues. Trimming took 4 bases from V and 0 from J; bases not matched to a gene: 6. Germline V gene data show CDR1 as MNHNS and CDR2 as SASEGT.

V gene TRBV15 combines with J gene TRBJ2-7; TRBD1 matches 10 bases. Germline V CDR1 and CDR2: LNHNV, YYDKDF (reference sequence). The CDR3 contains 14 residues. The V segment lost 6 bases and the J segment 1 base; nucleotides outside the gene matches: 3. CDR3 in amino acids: CATSPGQGSYEQYF. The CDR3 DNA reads TGTGCCACCAGTCCGGGACAGGGGTCCTACGAGCAGTACTTC. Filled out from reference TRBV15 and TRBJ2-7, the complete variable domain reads DAMVIQNPRYQVTQFGKPVTLSCSQTLNHNVMYWYQQKSSQAPKLLFHYYDKDFNNEADTPDNFQSRRPNTSFCFLDIRSPGLGDTAMYLCATSPGQGSYEQYFGPGTRLTVT.

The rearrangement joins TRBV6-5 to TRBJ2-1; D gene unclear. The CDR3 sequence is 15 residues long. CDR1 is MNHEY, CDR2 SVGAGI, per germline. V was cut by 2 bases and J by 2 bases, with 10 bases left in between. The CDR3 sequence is CASSYILSPYNEQFF. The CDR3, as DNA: TGTGCCAGCAGTTACATACTGAGCCCCTACAATGAGCAGTTCTTC.

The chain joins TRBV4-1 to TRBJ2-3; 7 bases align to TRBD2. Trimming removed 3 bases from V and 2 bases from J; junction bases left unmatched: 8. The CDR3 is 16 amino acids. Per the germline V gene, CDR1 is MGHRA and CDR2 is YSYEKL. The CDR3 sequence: CASSQQPGLPTDTQYF. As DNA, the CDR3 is TGCGCCAGCAGCCAGCAACCGGGACTACCCACAGATACGCAGTATTTT.

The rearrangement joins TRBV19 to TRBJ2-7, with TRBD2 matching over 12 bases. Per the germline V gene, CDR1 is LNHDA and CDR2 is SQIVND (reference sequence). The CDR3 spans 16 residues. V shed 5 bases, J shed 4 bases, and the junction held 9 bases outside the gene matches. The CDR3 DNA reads TGTGCCAGTAGTCCAAGACTAGCGGGGGTTGGGTACGAGCAGTACTTC. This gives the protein CASSPRLAGVGYEQYF.

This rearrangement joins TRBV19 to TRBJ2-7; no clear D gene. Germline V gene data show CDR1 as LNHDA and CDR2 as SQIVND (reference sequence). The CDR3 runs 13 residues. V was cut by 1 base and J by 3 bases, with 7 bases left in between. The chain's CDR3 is CASSIGGGYEQYF. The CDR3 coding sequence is TGTGCCAGTAGTATAGGAGGCGGCTACGAGCAGTACTTC.

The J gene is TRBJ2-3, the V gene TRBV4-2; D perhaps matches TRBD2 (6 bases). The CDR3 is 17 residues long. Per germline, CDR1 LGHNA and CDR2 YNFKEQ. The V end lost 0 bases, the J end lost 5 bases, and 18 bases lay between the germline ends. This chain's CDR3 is CASSQDEGSLREDTQYF. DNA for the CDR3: TGTGCCAGCAGCCAAGATGAAGGCAGCCTGCGGGAAGATACGCAGTATTTT.

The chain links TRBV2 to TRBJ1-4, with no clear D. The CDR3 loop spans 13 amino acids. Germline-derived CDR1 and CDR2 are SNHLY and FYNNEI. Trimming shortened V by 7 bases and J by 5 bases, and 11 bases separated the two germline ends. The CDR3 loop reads CASTDTYNEKLFF. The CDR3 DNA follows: TGTGCCAGCACCGACACTTACAATGAAAAACTGTTTTTT.

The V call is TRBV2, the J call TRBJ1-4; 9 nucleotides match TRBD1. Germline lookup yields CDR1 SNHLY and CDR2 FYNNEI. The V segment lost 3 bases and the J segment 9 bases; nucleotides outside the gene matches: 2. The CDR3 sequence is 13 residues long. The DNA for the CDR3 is TGTGCCAGCAGTGAGGGGACAGGGAAAAAACTGTTTTTT. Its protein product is CASSEGTGKKLFF.

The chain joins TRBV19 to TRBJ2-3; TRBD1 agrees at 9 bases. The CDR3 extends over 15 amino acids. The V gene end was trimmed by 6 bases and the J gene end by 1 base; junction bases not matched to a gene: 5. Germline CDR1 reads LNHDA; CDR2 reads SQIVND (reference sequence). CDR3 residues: CASRPGQGRTDTQYF. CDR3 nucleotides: TGTGCCAGTAGACCGGGACAGGGACGCACAGATACGCAGTATTTT.

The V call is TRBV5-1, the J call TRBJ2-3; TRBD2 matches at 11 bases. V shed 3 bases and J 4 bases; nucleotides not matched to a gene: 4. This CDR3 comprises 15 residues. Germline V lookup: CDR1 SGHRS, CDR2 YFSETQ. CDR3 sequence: CASSSLAGGPDTQYF. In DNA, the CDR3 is TGCGCCAGCAGCTCCCTAGCGGGGGGCCCAGATACGCAGTATTTT. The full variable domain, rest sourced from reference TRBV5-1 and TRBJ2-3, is KAGVTQTPRYLIKTRGQQVTLSCSPISGHRSVSWYQQTPGQGLQFLFEYFSETQRNKGNFPGRFSGRQFSNSRSEMNVSTLELGDSALYLCASSSLAGGPDTQYFGPGTRLTVL.